This T cell receptor beta chain was profiled in a study of CD4 T cells in relation to SARS-CoV-2 and coronaviruses. Points on this clone: Its cognate antigen is unknown.

Some clones are missing from TCRdb's copy, which holds only in-frame ones; the method was immunoSEQ multiplex PCR. Altogether around 41,000 clones are present, 84% being singletons, with the ten largest covering roughly 1.2%. The length of the CDR3 is 15 residues. V was pared by 6 bases and J by 2 bases, with 6 bases of the junction left unmatched. Per germline, CDR1 LNHDA and CDR2 SQIVND (reference sequence). The V call is TRBV19, the J call TRBJ2-3, with 9 bases matching TRBD1. The sequence derives from an adult with COVID-19. Sample: naive CD4+ T cells from PBMCs, cultured in vitro. As for subset: naive CD4+ T cells isolated by negative enrichment. The CDR3 loop reads CASRTTGGYTDTQYF. DNA for the CDR3: TGTGCCAGTAGGACAACAGGGGGCTACACAGATACGCAGTATTTT.